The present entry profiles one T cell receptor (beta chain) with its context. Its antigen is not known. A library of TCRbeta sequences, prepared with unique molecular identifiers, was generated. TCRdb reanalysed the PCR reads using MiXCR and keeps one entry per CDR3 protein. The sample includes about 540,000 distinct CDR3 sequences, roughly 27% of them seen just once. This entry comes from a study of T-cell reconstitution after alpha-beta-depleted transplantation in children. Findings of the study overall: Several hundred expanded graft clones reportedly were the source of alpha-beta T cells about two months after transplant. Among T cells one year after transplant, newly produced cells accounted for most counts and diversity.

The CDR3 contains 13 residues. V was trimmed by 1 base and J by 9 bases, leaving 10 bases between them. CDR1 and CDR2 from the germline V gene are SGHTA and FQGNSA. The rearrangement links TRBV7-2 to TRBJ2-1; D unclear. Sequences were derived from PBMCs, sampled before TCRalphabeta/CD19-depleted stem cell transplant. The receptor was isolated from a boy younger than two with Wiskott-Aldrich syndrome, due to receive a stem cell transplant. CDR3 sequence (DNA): TGTGCCAGCAGCTTAGGATGGATGAGTGAGCAGTTCTTC. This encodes CASSLGWMSEQFF.